These 9 T cell receptor beta chains were all obtained from the same sample, sequenced in a study of T-cell reconstitution after alpha-beta-depleted transplantation in children. This sample's TCRbeta library carried unique molecular identifier barcodes. TCRdb re-called the PCR reads through MiXCR, storing one row per CDR3 protein. The table has 580,000 or so distinct CDR3 sequences, approximately 22% seen once. The sequencing used PBMCs, mostly from graft donor cells, collected 360 days after TCRalphabeta/CD19-depleted stem cell transplant. The receptors stem from a boy in the first two years of life who had a stem cell transplant for acute myeloid leukemia, so the T cells may come from the graft donor.

This clonotype appeared many times. The rearrangement joins TRBV15 to TRBJ2-3, with D possibly being TRBD2 (6 bases). The CDR3 consists of 15 residues. With 4 bases removed from V and 2 bases from J, the gap between germline ends came to 13 bases. The germline V gene has CDR1 LNHNV and CDR2 YYDKDF (reference sequence). This CDR3 reads CATSTGLPYTDTQYF. CDR3 coding DNA: TGTGCCACCAGCACGGGACTCCCGTACACAGATACGCAGTATTTT.

As concerns this clonotype: A clone one base away is much larger, so this may be a read error. The V and J genes are TRBV7-2 and TRBJ2-3, with TRBD1 identical over 9 bases. CDR3 length equals 15 residues. Germline values: CDR1 SGHTA, CDR2 FQGNSA. The CDR3 sequence is CDSSSRQGVLDTQYF. As DNA, the CDR3 is TGTGACAGCAGCTCCAGACAGGGGGTATTAGATACGCAGTATTTT. The full variable domain, in which reference TRBV7-2 and TRBJ2-3 provide the parts outside the CDR3, is GAGVSQSPSNKVTEKGKDVELRCDPISGHTALYWYRQSLGQGLEFLIYFQGNSAPDKSGLPSDRFSAERTGGSVSTLTIQRTQQEDSAVYLCDSSSRQGVLDTQYFGPGTRLTVL.

The chain couples TRBV12-5 to TRBJ2-3; D gene ambiguous. Germline assignment: CDR1 LGHNT and CDR2 FRNRAP. The CDR3 runs 15 residues. V was cut by 0 bases and J by 4 bases, with 11 bases left in between. The CDR3 DNA reads TGTGCTAGTGGTTTGGTCACCACTCCCCCAGATACGCAGTATTTT. This codes for CASGLVTTPPDTQYF. The variable domain in full, completed from reference TRBV12-5 and TRBJ2-3, reads DARVTQTPRHKVTEMGQEVTMRCQPILGHNTVFWYRQTMMQGLELLAYFRNRAPLDDSGMPKDRFSAEMPDATLATLKIQPSEPRDSAVYFCASGLVTTPPDTQYFGPGTRLTVL.

This clonotype was counted ten times or more. The chain uses TRBV6-2 or TRBV6-3 and TRBJ2-5; the D is unclear. This CDR3 contains 11 residues. Trimming shortened V by 2 bases and J by 5 bases, and 3 bases separated the two germline ends. Per germline, CDR1 MNHEY and CDR2 SVGEGT. The CDR3 DNA reads TGTGCCAGCAGTTACATGGAGACCCAGTACTTC. It yields the protein CASSYMETQYF.

The chain is built from TRBV10-3 and TRBJ2-7; 8 nucleotides match TRBD1. Looked up from germline, CDR1 is ENHRY and CDR2 is SYGVKD. Unmatched junction bases numbered 14, after V lost 3 bases and J lost 4 bases. The CDR3 has 17 amino acids. The DNA of the CDR3 is TGTGCCATCAGTGACCGGGACAGGCCCTCGGGTACATACGAGCAGTACTTC. Protein sequence: CAISDRDRPSGTYEQYF.

The genes are TRBV28 and TRBJ1-1; 8 bases are a match to TRBD1. V lost 7 bases and J lost 5; bases outside the gene matches: 15. The CDR3 extends over 16 amino acids. Germline V CDR1 and CDR2: MDHEN, SYDVKM. The CDR3 reads CASNSGGAVRLTEAFF. The CDR3 nucleotides read TGTGCCAGCAATTCAGGGGGCGCCGTTCGTTTAACTGAAGCTTTCTTT. The whole variable domain, remainder taken from reference TRBV28 and TRBJ1-1, is DVKVTQSSRYLVKRTGEKVFLECVQDMDHENMFWYRQDPGLGLRLIYFSYDVKMKEKGDIPEGYSVSREKKERFSLILESASTNQTSMYLCASNSGGAVRLTEAFFGQGTRLTVV.

Ten or more counts support this clonotype. The rearrangement joins TRBV29-1 to TRBJ2-3; 8 bases map to TRBD2. Germline values: CDR1 SQVTM, CDR2 ANQGSEA. V was clipped by 3 bases and J by 5 bases; unmatched bases: 7. The CDR3 loop spans 14 amino acids. DNA for the CDR3: TGCAGCGTTGATGACGGGGGGGCGATAGATACGCAGTATTTT. Its translation: CSVDDGGAIDTQYF.

This clonotype appeared many times. V is TRBV20-1 and J is TRBJ2-5, with a weak D call TRBD1 (6 bases). This CDR3 is built from 12 residues. V lost 2 bases and J 7 bases, leaving 11 bases between the germline ends. Germline assignment: CDR1 DFQATT and CDR2 SNEGSKA (reference sequence). CDR3 protein: CSARYAQGTQYF. The CDR3 DNA is TGCAGTGCTAGATATGCACAGGGGACCCAGTACTTC.

In this sample, this clonotype turned up many times. The chain has TRBV20-1 and TRBJ1-2; unclear D gene. The CDR3 consists of 14 residues. CDR1 is DFQATT and CDR2 is SNEGSKA in the germline V gene (reference sequence). V was pared by 4 bases and J by 2 bases, with 14 bases between. The chain's CDR3 is CSAIRSRVNYGYTF. CDR3 in DNA: TGCAGTGCTATTCGATCCAGAGTCAACTATGGCTACACCTTC.